This entry describes one T cell receptor beta chain. Its antigen remains unknown. CDR3 size: 13 residues. Germline CDR1 LNHNV, CDR2 YYDKDF (reference sequence). This entry belongs to a study of T cells expressing NK-cell markers. General observations from the study: The study found dominant NKG2C+ clonotypes at about 1.0-7.0% of CD8+ T cells in over five donors. The CD3+CD56-NKG2C+ fraction of a handful of donors was also led by these clonotypes.

As the method of synthesis, 5'RACE template switching with UMIs yielded TCR beta cDNA. TCRdb re-called the 5' RACE reads and gives one entry per CDR3 protein, without DNA. This table holds about 170,000 distinct CDR3 sequences. The receptor was isolated from a man between 18 and 69 years old in good health. This chain joins TRBV15 and TRBJ2-1. The sequencing sample was made of blood T cells: a sorted CD56 or NKG2C T cell subset, CD4+ or CD8+ T cells, or bulk PBMC T cells (not recorded which). The CDR3 here is CATSRVRYTEQFF.